This T cell receptor (beta chain) was documented in a study of beta chain features in type 1 diabetes (dated by TCRdb to 2016 to 2019). About the investigation overall: Mean age, gender distribution, total cell number and subset yield did not differ between patients and healthy donors. Across all samples, some 110,000,000 sorted cells were examined, and cell number per subset correlated strongly with RNA yield. In the study, recently diagnosed type 1 diabetes patients and matched healthy donors were compared on the TCRB repertoires of their sorted circulating CD4+ T cell subsets. Whereas all 30 or so donors provided naive and central memory subsets, regulatory and stem cell-like memory subsets were isolated from just 8 patients and roughly eight healthy donors. The research as a whole found: PCR might favor shorter templates, but patient and control samples were amplified and corrected together, so any skew would affect both groups equally. In all four CD4+ subsets, TCRB CDR3 length was moderately but significantly shorter in type 1 diabetes patients. Fewer insertions and more nucleotide deletions at VDJ recombination sites were observed in patients with type 1 diabetes, implying thymic rearrangement abnormalities. Sequencing cDNA rather than genomic DNA could over-represent highly expressing activated cells, although activation and CD3 levels did not differ between groups. Because the HLA sub-analyses included only small numbers of individuals, any influence of HLA type on TCRB rearrangement was left unresolved. Naive, central memory and regulatory TCRB repertoires appeared to be more similar among patients than among healthy donors.

This clone was recorded a few times. This receptor's antigen is unknown. The record has no base qualities; no much larger clone is one base away. Each donor gave one peripheral blood draw, roughly 0.11 L on average, collected into heparinised tubes. Using a panel that included CD45RO, CCR7, CD25, CD127, CD95 and CD27, naive, central memory, regulatory and stem cell-like memory CD4+ T cells were sorted on a BD FACSAria II. A purity above 95% was achieved for all sorted populations. Right away, PBMCs were isolated by Lymphoprep density gradient centrifugation and were stained directly, with no culture step. So that batch effects would be minimized, each experiment stained and sorted samples in pairs, pairing one healthy donor with one patient. The entire isolated RNA was reverse transcribed using the High Capacity cDNA Reverse Transcription Kit, and thus expressed TCRB transcripts were sequenced. Deep immunoSEQ sequencing was applied to naive, central memory and regulatory T cell samples, giving an average of about 3.57 million total reads per sample. Sorted cells were lysed in RLT buffer and RNA was extracted with DNase-treated RNeasy Micro or Mini kits, depending on cell number. To prevent cross-contamination, every cell subset was processed on its own, while patient and healthy donor samples were processed together. TCRB sequences were amplified from cDNA with the immunoSEQ multiplex PCR, producing 87-bp fragments spanning the CDR3 region. Sequencing of the amplicons was performed on the Illumina HiSeq platform. On the study's bioinformatics: Synthetic template baselines were used to correct PCR bias computationally, reads within Hamming distance 2 were collapsed together, and singletons that could not be merged were discarded. Reads were aligned to IMGT to assign V, D and J genes, CDR3 length, and insertions or deletions at six rearrangement sites. Clonotype counts were normalized to sorted cell number within each subset before computing true diversity and Gini coefficients with the tcR R package. Repertoire sharing was quantified using the overlap coefficient calculated on TCRB nucleotide sequences. Out-of-frame TCRB sequences from naive cells were analyzed as a proxy for the pre-selection repertoire. TCRdb took over this immuneACCESS table, retaining in-frame rearrangements with V and J assigned. Such tables are incomplete; in checked studies, under half of the missing clones stem from an unresolved V gene, and the remainder is unexplained. D and trimming were read from the DNA, whereas the V and J calls and clone size are those reported in that table. The sample records fewer than 550,000 clones, about an eighth of which are singletons. About 0.045% of the sample lies in the top ten.

Trimming costs V 5 bases and J 1 base, and their ends lie 21 bases apart. CDR1 is given as SEHNR and CDR2 as FQNEAQ, both from the germline V gene (reference sequence). The CDR3 spans 19 residues, from the cysteine through the phenylalanine. CDR3 DNA is the only sequence kept; it has 57 bases, read in frame from the first base. This clonotype originated in a woman aged 18 to 35 in good health. Here the chain combines TRBV7-9 and TRBJ2-6; the D gene is possibly TRBD2, with 6 bases matching. The sample was naive CD4+ T cells from blood. Sample cell subset or site, as interpreted from the label and publication: true naive CD4+ T cells. CDR3 loop: CASSHSTRWRASGANVLTF. At the DNA level, the sequence is TGTGCCAGCAGCCACAGTACCCGGTGGAGGGCATCTGGGGCCAACGTCCTGACTTTC.